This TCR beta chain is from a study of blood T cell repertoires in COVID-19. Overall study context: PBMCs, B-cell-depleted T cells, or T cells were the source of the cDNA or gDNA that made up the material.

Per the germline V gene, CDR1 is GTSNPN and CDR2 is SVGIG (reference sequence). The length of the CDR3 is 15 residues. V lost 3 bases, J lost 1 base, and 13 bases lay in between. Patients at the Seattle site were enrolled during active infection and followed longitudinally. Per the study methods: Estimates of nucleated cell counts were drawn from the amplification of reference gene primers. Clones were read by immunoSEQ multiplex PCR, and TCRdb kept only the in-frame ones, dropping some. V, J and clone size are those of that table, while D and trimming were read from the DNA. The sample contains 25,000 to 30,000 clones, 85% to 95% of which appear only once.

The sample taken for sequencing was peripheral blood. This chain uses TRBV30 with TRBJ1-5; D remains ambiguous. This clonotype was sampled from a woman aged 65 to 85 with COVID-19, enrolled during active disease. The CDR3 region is CAWRVSAGSNQPQHF. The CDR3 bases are TGTGCCTGGAGGGTTTCCGCGGGAAGCAATCAGCCCCAGCATTTT.